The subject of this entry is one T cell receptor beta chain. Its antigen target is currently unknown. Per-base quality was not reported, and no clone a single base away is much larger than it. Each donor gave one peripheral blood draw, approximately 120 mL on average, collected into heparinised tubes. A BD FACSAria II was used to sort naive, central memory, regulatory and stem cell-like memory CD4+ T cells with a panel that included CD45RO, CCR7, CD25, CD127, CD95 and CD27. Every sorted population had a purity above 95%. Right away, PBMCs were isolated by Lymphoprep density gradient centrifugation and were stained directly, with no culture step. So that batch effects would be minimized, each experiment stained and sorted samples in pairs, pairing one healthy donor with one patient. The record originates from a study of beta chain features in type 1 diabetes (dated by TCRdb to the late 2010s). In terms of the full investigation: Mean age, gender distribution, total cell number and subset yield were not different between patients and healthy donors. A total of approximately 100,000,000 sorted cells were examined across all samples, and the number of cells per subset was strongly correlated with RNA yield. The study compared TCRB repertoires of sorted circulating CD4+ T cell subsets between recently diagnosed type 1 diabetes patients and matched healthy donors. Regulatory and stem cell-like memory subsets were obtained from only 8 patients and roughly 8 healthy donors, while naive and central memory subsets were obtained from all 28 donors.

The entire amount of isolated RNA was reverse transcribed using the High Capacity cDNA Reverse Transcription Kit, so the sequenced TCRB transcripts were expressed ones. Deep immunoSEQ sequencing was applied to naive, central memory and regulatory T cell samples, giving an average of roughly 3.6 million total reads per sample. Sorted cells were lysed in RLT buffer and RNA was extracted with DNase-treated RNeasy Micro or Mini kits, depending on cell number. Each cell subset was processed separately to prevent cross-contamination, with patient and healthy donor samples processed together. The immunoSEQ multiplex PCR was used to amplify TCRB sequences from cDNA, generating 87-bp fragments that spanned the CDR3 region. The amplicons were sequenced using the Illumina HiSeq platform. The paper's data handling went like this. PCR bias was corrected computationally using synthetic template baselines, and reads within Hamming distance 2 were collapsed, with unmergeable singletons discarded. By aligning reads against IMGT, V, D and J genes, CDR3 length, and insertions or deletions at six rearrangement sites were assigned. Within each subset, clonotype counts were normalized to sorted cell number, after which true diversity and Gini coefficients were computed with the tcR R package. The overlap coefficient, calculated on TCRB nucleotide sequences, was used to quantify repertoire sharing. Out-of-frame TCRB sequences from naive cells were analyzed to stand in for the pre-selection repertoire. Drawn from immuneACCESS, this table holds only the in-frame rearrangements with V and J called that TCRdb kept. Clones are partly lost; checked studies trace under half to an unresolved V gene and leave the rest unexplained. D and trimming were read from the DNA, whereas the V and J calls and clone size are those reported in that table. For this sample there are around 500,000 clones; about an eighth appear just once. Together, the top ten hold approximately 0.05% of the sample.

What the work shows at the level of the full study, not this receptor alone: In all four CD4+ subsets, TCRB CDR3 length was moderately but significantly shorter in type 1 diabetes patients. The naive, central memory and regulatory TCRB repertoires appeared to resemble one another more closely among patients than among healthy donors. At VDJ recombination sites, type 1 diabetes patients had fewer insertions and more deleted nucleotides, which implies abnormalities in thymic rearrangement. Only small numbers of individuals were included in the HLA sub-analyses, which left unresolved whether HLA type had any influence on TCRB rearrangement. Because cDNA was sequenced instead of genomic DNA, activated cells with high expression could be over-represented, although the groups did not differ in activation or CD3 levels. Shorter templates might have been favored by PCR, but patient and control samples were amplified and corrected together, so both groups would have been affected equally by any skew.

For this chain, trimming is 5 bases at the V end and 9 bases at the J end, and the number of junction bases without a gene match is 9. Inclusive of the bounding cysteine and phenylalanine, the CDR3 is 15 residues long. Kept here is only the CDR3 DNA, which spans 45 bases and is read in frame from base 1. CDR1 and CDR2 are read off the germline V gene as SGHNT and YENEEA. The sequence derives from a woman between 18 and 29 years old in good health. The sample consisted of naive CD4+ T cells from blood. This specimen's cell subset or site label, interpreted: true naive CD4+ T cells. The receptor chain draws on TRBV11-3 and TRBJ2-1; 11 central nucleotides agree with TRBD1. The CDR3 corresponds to CASSTRTGGGGEQFF. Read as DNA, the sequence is TGTGCCAGCAGCACAAGGACAGGGGGCGGGGGTGAGCAGTTCTTC.